This paragraph reports one TCR beta chain. The data are from a study of control samples from healthy donors and cancer patients. TCRdb keeps only in-frame clones here, not all; method: immunoSEQ multiplex PCR. The sample lists some 82,000 clones, around 83% occurring once. This CDR3 contains 13 residues. Germline CDR1 is SGHRS and CDR2 is YFSETQ. V dropped 1 base and J dropped 6 bases, with 9 bases sitting between them. The TCR comes from a man aged 55 to 69 with head and neck cancer. The sample was PBMCs. The rearrangement links TRBV5-1 to TRBJ2-3; D gene unclear. The CDR3 region is CASSLSTKDTQYF. For the CDR3, the DNA is TGCGCCAGCAGCTTGTCCACGAAGGATACGCAGTATTTT.